A single T cell receptor (beta chain) is shown here with its context. This entry belongs to a study of T cell changes during pregnancy in multiple sclerosis. J was trimmed by 3 bases and V by 0 bases; bases with no gene match: 4. Germline CDR1 SGHRS, CDR2 YFSETQ. The CDR3 totals 15 residues. Assay: immunoSEQ multiplex PCR; the TCRdb copy retains only in-frame clones and omits some. The sample records about 110,000 clones, approximately 90% being singletons. This chain connects TRBV5-1 to TRBJ2-7; 9 bases are shared with TRBD1. This sequence was found in a female donor with multiple sclerosis, enrolled in a pregnancy study. This specimen was peripheral blood, taken after pregnancy. The CDR3 DNA follows: TGCGCCAGCAGCTTGGCCGGGACAGGGTTCTACGAGCAGTACTTC. Translating gives CASSLAGTGFYEQYF.